A single sample is the source of the 18 T cell receptor beta chains below, sequenced in a study of CD8 T cells in ankylosing spondylitis. TCRdb processed the 5' RACE reads anew with MiXCR; each CDR3 protein has one entry. This sample has 350,000 to 400,000 distinct CDR3 sequences; approximately 22% occur once, and the top ten carry roughly 14%. The specimen was blood, either unsorted or a sorted T cell fraction (not recorded which). These receptor sequences come from a male donor with ankylosing spondylitis or in good health (not recorded which).

This chain's CDR3 is CASSSTGSALHF. The CDR3 nucleotides are TGTGCCAGCAGTTCAACAGGGTCGGCCCTCCACTTT. The chain carries TRBV12-3 or TRBV12-4 and TRBJ1-6, with TRBD1 as a possible D gene (6 bases). The CDR3 consists of 12 residues. V was pared by 4 bases and J by 14 bases, with 12 bases between.

This clonotype was seen repeatedly, ten times or more. The rearrangement uses TRBV7-9 and TRBJ1-2; TRBD1 might be the D (5 bases). In germline, CDR1 is SEHNR, CDR2 FQNEAQ (reference sequence). The CDR3 loop spans 13 amino acids. With 1 base removed from V and 8 bases from J, the gap between germline ends came to 11 bases. This chain's CDR3 is CASSLGQDNGYTF. The DNA for the CDR3 is TGTGCCAGCAGCTTAGGCCAGGACAACGGCTACACCTTC.

The chain couples TRBV9 to TRBJ2-3; the match to TRBD2 covers 9 bases. V was pared by 4 bases and J by 2 bases, with 5 bases of the junction left unmatched. This CDR3 spans 15 amino acids. Germline lookup yields CDR1 SGDLS and CDR2 YYNGEE. The CDR3 region is CASSLAGAFTDTQYF. CDR3 nucleotide sequence: TGTGCCAGCAGCTTAGCGGGGGCCTTCACAGATACGCAGTATTTT.

J is TRBJ2-1 and V is TRBV5-1, with D perhaps matching TRBD2 (6 bases). Trimming stripped 5 bases from V and 4 bases from J, with 7 bases between. This CDR3 spans 12 amino acids. Looked up from germline, CDR1 is SGHRS and CDR2 is YFSETQ. CDR3 loop: CASREGYNEQFF. The CDR3 nucleotides are TGCGCCAGCAGGGAGGGATACAATGAGCAGTTCTTC.

This CDR3 reads CASRGSTGTGELFF. In nucleotides, the CDR3 is TGTGCCAGCAGGGGATCGACGGGCACCGGGGAGCTGTTTTTT. The V and J genes are TRBV12-3 or TRBV12-4 and TRBJ2-2; no reliable D call. The CDR3 has 14 amino acids. The germline V and J ends were trimmed by 6 bases and 4 bases, with 12 bases remaining between them.

This clonotype was seen only a few times. The V call is TRBV6-6, the J call TRBJ2-1, with TRBD1 identical over 11 bases. The germline gives CDR1 MNHNY, CDR2 SVGAGI (reference sequence). CDR3 length: 12 amino acids. V trimming: 11 bases; J trimming: 7 bases; junction bases outside the gene matches: 4. The CDR3 region has the DNA TGTGCCGCGGACAGGGGGCGGAATGAGCAGTTCTTC. Protein product: CAADRGRNEQFF.

The rearrangement links TRBV11-2 to TRBJ2-7; D is unclear. Trimming pared 2 bases from V and 0 bases from J, leaving 11 bases between. This CDR3 comprises 15 residues. Germline V lookup: CDR1 SGHAT, CDR2 FQNNGV. The CDR3 sequence: CASSLPLGSSYEQYF. The CDR3 DNA follows: TGTGCCAGCAGCTTACCCCTCGGGTCCTCCTACGAGCAGTACTTC.

In its sample, this clonotype was seen many times. The V call is TRBV3-1, the J call TRBJ1-1; 7 nucleotides match TRBD1. In germline, CDR1 is LGHDT, CDR2 YNNKEL (reference sequence). The CDR3 sequence is 12 residues long. V dropped 4 bases and J dropped 8; count of bases not matched to a gene: 4. The CDR3 DNA follows: TGTGCCAGCAGCCGTGGACAGGCCGAAGCTTTCTTT. Its translation is CASSRGQAEAFF.

The gene calls are TRBV15 and TRBJ2-1; TRBD2 agrees at 7 bases. The V and J ends lost 6 bases and 8 bases, in that order; junction bases with no gene match: 7. The CDR3 spans 13 residues. Germline lookup yields CDR1 LNHNV and CDR2 YYDKDF (reference sequence). The CDR3 region is CATRGGGSDEQFF. DNA of the CDR3: TGTGCCACCAGGGGGGGGGGATCAGATGAGCAGTTCTTC.

This chain links TRBV7-8 with TRBJ2-7; D tentatively reads TRBD1 or TRBD2 (6 bases each). The CDR3 is made up of 15 amino acids. Germline CDR1 is SGHVS and CDR2 is FQNEAQ. V lost 7 bases, J lost 0 bases, and 16 bases lay in between. CDR3 protein: CASTQGGTDSYEQYF. CDR3 nucleotides: TGTGCCAGCACTCAAGGGGGGACGGACTCCTACGAGCAGTACTTC.

This clonotype appeared a few times. This chain links TRBV2 with TRBJ2-1; maybe TRBD1 (7 bases). The CDR3 has 16 residues. The germline CDR1 and CDR2 sequences are SNHLY and FYNNEI. V was cut by 8 bases and J by 1 base, with 18 bases left in between. For the CDR3, the DNA is TGTGCCAGCCTAAGGGGGGCAGGGGGATCCTACAATGAGCAGTTCTTC. This codes for CASLRGAGGSYNEQFF.

The chain is built from TRBV4-1 and TRBJ2-2, with D uncertain. In germline, CDR1 is MGHRA, CDR2 YSYEKL. The V gene lost 2 bases and the J gene lost 4 bases, with 2 bases spanning the gap. The CDR3 loop spans 12 amino acids. The CDR3 protein is CASSQSTGELFF. The CDR3 region has the DNA TGCGCCAGCAGCCAAAGCACCGGGGAGCTGTTTTTT.

This clonotype was observed a handful of times. An end of the junction differs from the germline gene, which may be a read error. This chain connects TRBV5-1 to TRBJ2-5, with a tentative D call TRBD2 (6 bases). Germline V gene sequence: CDR1 SGHRS, CDR2 YFSETQ. This CDR3 has 15 amino acids. CDR3 sequence (DNA): TGCGCCAGCAGCTCCCGAGGCGGGGACCAGGAGACCCAGTACTTC. The encoded protein is CASSSRGGDQETQYF. Combining the CDR3 with reference TRBV5-1 and TRBJ2-5 gives the whole variable domain KAGVTQTPRYLIKTRGQQVTLSCSPISGHRSVSWYQQTPGQGLQFLFEYFSETQRNKGNFPGRFSGRQFSNSRSEMNVSTLELGDSALYLCASSSRGGDQETQYFGPGTRLLVL.

This clonotype occurred a few times. V and J are TRBV7-9 and TRBJ2-1, with 10 bases aligning to TRBD2. The CDR3 extends over 15 amino acids. Trimming removed 4 bases from V and 5 bases from J; junction bases left unmatched: 5. Germline V gives CDR1 SEHNR, CDR2 FQNEAQ (reference sequence). In DNA, the CDR3 is TGTGCCAGCAGCTACGATAGCGGGGGGAACAATGAGCAGTTCTTC. It specifies CASSYDSGGNNEQFF.

A few counts support this clonotype. The chain links TRBV30 to TRBJ2-7, with 8 bases fitting TRBD1. The CDR3 is 13 residues long. V was clipped by 3 bases and J by 4 bases; unmatched bases: 5. The V gene's germline CDR1 is GTSNPN and CDR2 SVGIG (reference sequence). The CDR3 loop is CAWRGTGFYEQYF. Written as DNA, the CDR3 is TGTGCCTGGAGGGGGACAGGTTTTTACGAGCAGTACTTC.

This clonotype was seen only a few times. V usage is TRBV2 and J usage is TRBJ2-7; TRBD2 matches 9 bases. With 7 bases clipped from V and 0 bases from J, the junction kept 10 bases outside the gene matches. Germline V CDR1 and CDR2: SNHLY, FYNNEI. The CDR3 extends over 16 amino acids. The CDR3 spells CASIVSGGLYSYEQYF. The CDR3 nucleotides read TGTGCCAGCATTGTCAGCGGGGGGCTTTACTCCTACGAGCAGTACTTC.

The chain employs TRBV10-3 and TRBJ2-6, with no clear D. The V gene lost 2 bases and the J gene lost 2 bases, with 1 base spanning the gap. The CDR3 has 13 amino acids. Germline loops: CDR1 ENHRY, CDR2 SYGVKD. CDR3 DNA sequence: TGTGCCATCAGTGAGACTGGGGCCAACGTCCTGACTTTC. Translated, it gives CAISETGANVLTF.

This chain uses TRBV12-3 or TRBV12-4 with TRBJ2-1, with 10 bases identical to TRBD2. V shed 6 bases and J 6 bases; nucleotides not matched to a gene: 5. This CDR3 spans 14 amino acids. The CDR3 region has the DNA TGTGCCAGCAGAAGCGGGGGGGCAGCCAATGAGCAGTTCTTC. Translated: CASRSGGAANEQFF.